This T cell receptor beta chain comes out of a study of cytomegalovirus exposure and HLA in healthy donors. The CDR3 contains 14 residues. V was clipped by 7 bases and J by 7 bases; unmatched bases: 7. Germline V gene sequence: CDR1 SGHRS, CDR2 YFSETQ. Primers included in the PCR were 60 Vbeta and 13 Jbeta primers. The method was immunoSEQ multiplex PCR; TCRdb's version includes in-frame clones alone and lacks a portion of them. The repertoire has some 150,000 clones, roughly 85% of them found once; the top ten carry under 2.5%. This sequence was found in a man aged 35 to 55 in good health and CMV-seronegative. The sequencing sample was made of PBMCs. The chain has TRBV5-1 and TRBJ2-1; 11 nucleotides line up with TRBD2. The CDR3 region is CASAGTSGPNEQFF. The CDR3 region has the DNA TGCGCCAGCGCCGGGACTAGCGGACCAAATGAGCAGTTCTTC.